These 14 T cell receptor beta chains were sequenced from one sample in a study of T cells in Graves' hyperthyroidism and ophthalmopathy. TCR beta CDR3 region amplification was performed from RNA transcripts. An initial round of RT-PCR targeting the TCR CDR3 relied on the HTBI primer set. TCRdb independently ran MiXCR on the multiplex PCR reads; one entry per CDR3 protein. The sample includes hundreds of thousands of distinct CDR3 sequences, 20% to 25% of them seen just once. The sequenced material came from blood. The source of these receptors is a man aged 25-45 years with Graves' ophthalmopathy.

The CDR3: CASSYVLVTESQPQHF. The CDR3 nucleotides read TGTGCCAGCAGTTACGTGCTTGTGACAGAGAGCCAGCCCCAGCATTTT. The chain uses TRBV6-1 and TRBJ1-5, with D perhaps TRBD1 (5 bases). Germline assignment: CDR1 MNHNS and CDR2 SASEGT. The CDR3 is 16 amino acids. V lost 5 bases to trimming and J lost 7 bases, with 21 bases between them.

This clonotype was seen ten or more times. This chain connects TRBV5-1 to TRBJ2-3, with D possibly TRBD1 on 6 matching bases. V lost 5 bases, J lost 2 bases, and 18 bases lay in between. Per germline, CDR1 SGHRS and CDR2 YFSETQ. CDR3 length: 16 residues. The CDR3 loop reads CASRVATTGPTDTQYF. CDR3 coding DNA: TGCGCCAGCAGGGTAGCGACTACAGGGCCCACAGATACGCAGTATTTT.

At least ten counts were recorded for this clonotype. The chain recombines TRBV28 with TRBJ2-5; D gene ambiguous. Germline assignment: CDR1 MDHEN and CDR2 SYDVKM. The CDR3 runs 12 residues. V lost 6 bases to trimming and J lost 2 bases, with 7 bases between them. In nucleotides, the CDR3 is TGTGCCAGCAGGGCCGGACAAGAGACCCAGTACTTC. Amino acids: CASRAGQETQYF.

This clonotype came up a few times. The chain carries TRBV7-2 and TRBJ2-1; TRBD2 matches 11 bases. The CDR3 runs to 17 residues. V trimming: 1 base; J trimming: 4 bases; junction bases outside the gene matches: 6. Germline-derived CDR1 and CDR2 are SGHTA and FQGNSA. Written as DNA, the CDR3 is TGTGCCAGCAGCTTAGTTGGGACTAGCGGCCCGTACAATGAGCAGTTCTTC. Protein sequence: CASSLVGTSGPYNEQFF. The full variable domain, with the rest looked up from reference TRBV7-2 and TRBJ2-1, is GAGVSQSPSNKVTEKGKDVELRCDPISGHTALYWYRQSLGQGLEFLIYFQGNSAPDKSGLPSDRFSAERTGGSVSTLTIQRTQQEDSAVYLCASSLVGTSGPYNEQFFGPGTRLTVL.

This clonotype was counted only a few times. V is TRBV5-1 and J is TRBJ2-5, with 8 positions matching TRBD2. The CDR3 totals 14 residues. Unmatched junction bases numbered 4, after V lost 4 bases and J lost 2 bases. Germline assignment: CDR1 SGHRS and CDR2 YFSETQ. CDR3 DNA: TGCGCCAGCAGCCATACTAGCGGTCAAGAGACCCAGTACTTC. Protein sequence: CASSHTSGQETQYF.

This chain links TRBV29-1 with TRBJ2-1; 10 bases align to TRBD2. V dropped 7 bases and J dropped 2; count of bases not matched to a gene: 5. Germline V gene lookup returns CDR1 SQVTM and CDR2 ANQGSEA. The CDR3 runs to 14 residues. DNA of the CDR3: TGCAGCGGGAGAAGCGGGAGGGCCTACAATGAGCAGTTCTTC. It encodes CSGRSGRAYNEQFF.

There are many counts of this clonotype. The chain carries TRBV11-2 and TRBJ2-1; D is unclear. The CDR3 loop spans 12 amino acids. Germline V gene sequence: CDR1 SGHAT, CDR2 FQNNGV. Trimming took 6 bases from V and 7 from J, leaving 10 bases between them. The CDR3 loop is CASRDPKNEQFF. As DNA, the CDR3 is TGTGCCAGCAGGGACCCTAAGAATGAGCAGTTCTTC.

There are many counts of this clonotype. Relative to the germline gene, one junction end is altered; a read error may explain this. The chain combines TRBV18 with TRBJ1-4; D not resolved. This CDR3 has 15 amino acids. Germline loops: CDR1 KGHSH, CDR2 LQKENI. In nucleotides, the CDR3 is TGTGCCAGCTCACAGAGGACGGCAACGAATGAAAAACTGTTTTTT. Protein: CASSQRTATNEKLFF.

At least ten counts were recorded for this clonotype. CDR3 nucleotides: TGTGCCAGTAGACAGGTTATCCAGCGGAGGCCCAGGAGCTCCTACGAGCAGTACTTC. It encodes CASRQVIQRRPRSSYEQYF. The V gene is TRBV27, the J gene TRBJ2-7; D is perhaps TRBD1 (6 bases). CDR3 length equals 19 residues. V was clipped by 9 bases and J by 0 bases, with 30 bases between them. The germline gives CDR1 MNHEY, CDR2 SMNVEV (reference sequence).

The rearrangement joins TRBV20-1 to TRBJ2-1, with 7 positions matching TRBD1. The CDR3 length is 14 residues. Trimming took 3 bases from V and 7 from J; bases not matched to a gene: 9. Germline assignment: CDR1 DFQATT and CDR2 SNEGSKA (reference sequence). For the CDR3, the DNA is TGCAGTGCTAGGCAAGACAGGGCCAGGAATGAGCAGTTCTTC. As protein: CSARQDRARNEQFF.

The V gene is TRBV5-1, the J gene TRBJ2-5; 7 bases fit TRBD1. Germline V gives CDR1 SGHRS, CDR2 YFSETQ. V shed 4 bases and J 2 bases; nucleotides not matched to a gene: 8. The CDR3 totals 15 residues. DNA for the CDR3: TGCGCCAGCAGCCCATCTCCAGGGGGTCAAGAGACCCAGTACTTC. This encodes CASSPSPGGQETQYF.

The rearrangement links TRBV24-1 to TRBJ2-1; possible D gene TRBD2, 5 bases. V lost 1 base, J lost 13 bases, and 10 bases lay in between. The CDR3 extends over 12 amino acids. In germline, CDR1 is KGHDR, CDR2 SFDVKD. Written as DNA, the CDR3 is TGTGCCACCAGTGATTTTGCCGGGGTTCAGTTCTTC. It specifies CATSDFAGVQFF.

This clonotype was recorded a few times. This rearrangement joins TRBV3-1 to TRBJ2-7, with TRBD1 matching over 10 bases. V shed 4 bases and J 8 bases; nucleotides not matched to a gene: 8. CDR1 is LGHDT, CDR2 YNNKEL, per germline (reference sequence). This CDR3 comprises 14 residues. CDR3 sequence (DNA): TGTGCCAGCAGCCCCGGGACAGGGGTTGTCCAGCAGTACTTC. It specifies CASSPGTGVVQQYF.

This clonotype has just one count. The V and J genes are TRBV19 and TRBJ2-7; TRBD2 aligns across 10 bases. This CDR3 region has 19 residues. The V segment lost 0 bases and the J segment 0 bases; nucleotides outside the gene matches: 11. Germline CDR1 LNHDA, CDR2 SQIVND (reference sequence). This chain's CDR3 is CASSIDSDLTSGDSYEQYF. The DNA of the CDR3 is TGTGCCAGTAGTATAGATTCGGACCTCACTAGCGGGGACTCCTACGAGCAGTACTTC.